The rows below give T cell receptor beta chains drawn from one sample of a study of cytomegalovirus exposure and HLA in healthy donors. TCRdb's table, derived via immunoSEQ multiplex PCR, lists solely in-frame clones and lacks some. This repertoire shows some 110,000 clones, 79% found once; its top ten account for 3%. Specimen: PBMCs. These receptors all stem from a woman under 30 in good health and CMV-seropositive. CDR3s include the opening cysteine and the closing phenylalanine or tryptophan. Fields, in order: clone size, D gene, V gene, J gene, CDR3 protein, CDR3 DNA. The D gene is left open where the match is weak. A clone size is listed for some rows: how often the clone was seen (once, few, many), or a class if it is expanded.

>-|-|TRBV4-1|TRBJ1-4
CASSQLRTFGEKLFF
TGCGCCAGCAGCCAACTCCGGACTTTCGGCGAAAAACTGTTTTTT
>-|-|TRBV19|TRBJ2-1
CASSTLERSSYNEQFF
TGTGCCAGTAGTACCCTCGAGAGGAGCTCCTACAATGAGCAGTTCTTC
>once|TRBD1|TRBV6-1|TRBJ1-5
CASSEEEGAGNQPQHF
TGTGCCAGCAGTGAAGAGGAGGGGGCGGGCAATCAGCCCCAGCATTTT
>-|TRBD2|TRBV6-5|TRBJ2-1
CASTTGTRAYNEQFF
TGTGCCAGCACCACCGGGACTAGGGCCTACAATGAGCAGTTCTTC
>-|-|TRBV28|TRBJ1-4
CASSITGVNEKLFF
TGTGCCAGCAGCATCACAGGAGTTAATGAAAAACTGTTTTTT
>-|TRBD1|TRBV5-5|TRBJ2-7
CASSSGQGAHEQYF
TGTGCCAGCAGCTCAGGACAGGGGGCCCACGAGCAGTACTTC
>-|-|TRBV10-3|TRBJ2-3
CAISLSDTQYF
TGTGCCATCAGTCTGTCGGATACGCAGTATTTT
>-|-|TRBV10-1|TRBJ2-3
CASSEWRDGTDTQYF
TGCGCCAGCAGTGAGTGGCGGGACGGCACAGATACGCAGTATTTT
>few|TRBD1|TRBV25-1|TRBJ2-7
CASSFGQGDPEQYF
TGTGCCAGCAGTTTCGGACAGGGGGACCCCGAGCAGTACTTC
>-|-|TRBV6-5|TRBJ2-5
CASSYSRGQETQYF
TGTGCCAGCAGTTACAGTAGGGGGCAAGAGACCCAGTACTTC
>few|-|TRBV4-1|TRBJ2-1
CASSPARGGHEQFF
TGCGCCAGCAGCCCGGCCCGCGGGGGCCATGAGCAGTTCTTC
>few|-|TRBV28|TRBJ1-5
CASSLLSGVYSNQPQHF
TGTGCCAGCAGTTTGCTTTCGGGGGTGTATAGCAATCAGCCCCAGCATTTT
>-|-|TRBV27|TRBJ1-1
CASSSIQGPEAFF
TGTGCCAGCAGTTCTATCCAGGGCCCTGAAGCTTTCTTT
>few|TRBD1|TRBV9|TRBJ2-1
CASSVFGDRGSNEQFF
TGTGCCAGCAGCGTATTCGGGGACAGGGGGAGCAATGAGCAGTTCTTC
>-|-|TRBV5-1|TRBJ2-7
CASSRWDISYEQYF
TGCGCCAGCAGCCGTTGGGACATCTCCTACGAGCAGTACTTC
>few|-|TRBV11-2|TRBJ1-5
CASSLYGGEPQHF
TGTGCCAGCAGCTTGTACGGCGGGGAGCCCCAGCATTTT
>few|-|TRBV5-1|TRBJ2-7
CASSYGTLQGEQYF
TGCGCCAGCAGCTACGGGACTCTCCAGGGCGAGCAGTACTTC
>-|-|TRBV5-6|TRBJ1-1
CASSFWGGVDTEAFF
TGTGCCAGCAGCTTCTGGGGGGGGGTGGACACTGAAGCTTTCTTT
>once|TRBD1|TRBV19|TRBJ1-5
CASSIQGDDQPQHF
TGTGCCAGTAGTATACAGGGGGACGATCAGCCCCAGCATTTT
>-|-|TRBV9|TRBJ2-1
CASSVDSQEIYEQFF
TGTGCCAGCAGCGTAGACAGCCAGGAAATCTATGAGCAGTTCTTC
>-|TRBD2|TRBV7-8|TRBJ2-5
CASSSWGGWETQYF
TGTGCCAGCAGCTCCTGGGGGGGTTGGGAGACCCAGTACTTC
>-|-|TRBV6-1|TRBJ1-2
CASTSVPSNYGYTF
TGTGCCAGCACCTCGGTCCCTTCTAACTATGGCTACACCTTC
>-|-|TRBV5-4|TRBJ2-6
CASSPGLFRAGANVLTF
TGTGCCAGCAGCCCCGGACTTTTTCGAGCTGGGGCCAACGTCCTGACTTTC
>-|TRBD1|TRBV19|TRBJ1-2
CASKDRAHHGYTF
TGTGCCAGTAAAGACAGGGCCCACCATGGCTACACCTTC
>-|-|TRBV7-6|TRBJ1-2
CASSLRRGRQGYTF
TGTGCCAGCAGCTTACGAAGGGGCAGGCAGGGCTACACCTTC
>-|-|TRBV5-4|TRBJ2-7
CASSPGQLGEQYF
TGTGCCAGCAGCCCCGGACAGTTAGGCGAGCAGTACTTC
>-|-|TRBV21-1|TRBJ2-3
CASSKATETYRGWGTDTQYF
TGTGCCAGCAGCAAAGCGACTGAAACCTACAGGGGGTGGGGCACAGATACGCAGTATTTT
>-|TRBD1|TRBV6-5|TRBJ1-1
CASSYTTGLNTEAFF
TGTGCCAGCAGTTACACGACAGGGCTGAACACTGAAGCTTTCTTT
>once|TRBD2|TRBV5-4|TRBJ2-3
CASRAGGPTDTQYF
TGTGCCAGCCGGGCGGGAGGGCCGACAGATACGCAGTATTTT
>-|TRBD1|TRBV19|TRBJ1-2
CASRDRGLSYGYTF
TGTGCCAGTAGGGACAGGGGACTCAGCTATGGCTACACCTTC
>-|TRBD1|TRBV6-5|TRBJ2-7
CASSPRDRVPYEQYF
TGTGCCAGCAGTCCCCGGGACAGGGTCCCCTACGAGCAGTACTTC
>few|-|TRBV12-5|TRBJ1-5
CASAPTGVGNQPQHF
TGTGCTAGTGCCCCGACGGGAGTCGGCAATCAGCCCCAGCATTTT
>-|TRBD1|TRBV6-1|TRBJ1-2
CASSEWGQGREGYTF
TGTGCCAGCAGTGAATGGGGACAGGGGAGAGAAGGCTACACCTTC
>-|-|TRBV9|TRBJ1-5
CASSVGASSNQPQHF
TGTGCCAGCAGCGTGGGGGCGAGCAGCAATCAGCCCCAGCATTTT